This record looks at one TCR beta chain sequence and its context. The antigen is undetermined. The sample is drawn from a study of T-cell memory formation after mild COVID-19. Study information: Largely donor-specific sequence clusters came from a couple of donors. Study-level results: Some responding clones appeared in pre-infection memory, suggesting cross-reactive memory joined.

The CDR3 runs to 13 residues. CDR1 and CDR2 from the germline V gene are SGHTA and FQGTGA. V lost 3 bases to trimming and J lost 5 bases, with 8 bases between them. TCR alpha and TCR beta cDNA libraries with sample barcodes and UMIs came from 5'RACE using constant-segment primers. In TCRdb, the 5' RACE reads were re-called with MiXCR into one record per CDR3 protein. The sample yields approximately 560,000 distinct CDR3 sequences, approximately 15% seen once. This sequence originates from an adult woman who had mild COVID-19 (a few samples of this study predate the infection). Cell type and time point are not known. The sample consisted of PBMCs or a T cell subset sorted from them (not recorded which). The chain joins TRBV7-3 to TRBJ2-1; D perhaps matches TRBD1 (5 bases). The CDR3 DNA sequence: TGTGCCAGCAGCTTTGGCAGGGACAATGAGCAGTTCTTC. Protein sequence: CASSFGRDNEQFF.